This TCR beta chain was captured by sequencing in a study of T-cell reconstitution after alpha-beta-depleted transplantation in children. This CDR3 is built from 21 residues. V was clipped by 0 bases and J by 0 bases; unmatched bases: 13. CDR1 and CDR2 (germline): LGHDT, YNNKEL (reference sequence). This clonotype has only a few counts. The antigen is not known. The library targeted TCRbeta and was prepared with unique molecular identifiers. TCRdb re-called the PCR reads through MiXCR, storing one row per CDR3 protein. The sample shows just under 150,000 distinct CDR3 sequences, 7.5% to 9% of them seen only once. Study-wide points: Some patients' high day-60 TCRbeta diversity was traced to surviving recipient T cells and thymic progenitors. Reportedly, alpha-beta T cells present about two months post-transplant originated from several hundred expanded clones of graft origin. Among T cells one year after transplant, newly produced cells accounted for most counts and diversity.

The sequence derives from a female patient between 2 and 15 years old who had a stem cell transplant for congenital amegakaryocytic thrombocytopenia, so the T cells may come from the graft donor. This sequence joins TRBV3-1 and TRBJ2-3, with 12 bases identical to TRBD2. Sequencing used PBMCs, mostly from graft donor cells, obtained 180 days after TCRalphabeta/CD19-depleted stem cell transplant. The CDR3 DNA is TGTGCCAGCAGCCAAGATGGAGGGCTAGCGGGAGGGATTCGAAGCACAGATACGCAGTATTTT. Encoded protein: CASSQDGGLAGGIRSTDTQYF.